This T cell receptor (beta chain) was sequenced during a study of blood T cell repertoires in COVID-19. Study-level background: Spain, Italy and the United States supplied samples that represented acute and convalescent COVID-19. Sample material is recorded as cDNA or gDNA derived from T cells, B-cell-depleted T cells, or PBMCs.

In the original analysis: From reference gene primer amplification, estimates of nucleated cell counts were derived. Here immunoSEQ multiplex PCR was the method, and the copy in TCRdb shows in-frame clones only, minus some. The DNA was the basis for D and trimming; V, J and clone size are from that table. The sample includes 110,000 to 150,000 clones, around 87% of them seen just once. There are 15 residues in the CDR3. With 8 bases removed from V and 6 bases from J, the gap between germline ends came to 20 bases. Germline CDR1 is MDHEN and CDR2 is SYDVKM. The chain uses TRBV28 and TRBJ1-5; TRBD1 is a possible D gene (5 bases). Sequencing used peripheral blood. The clonotype comes from a human donor in a cohort sampled during active COVID-19. The CDR3 reads CASAELQGFGQPQHF. CDR3 sequence (DNA): TGTGCCAGCGCCGAACTCCAGGGTTTTGGTCAGCCCCAGCATTTT.